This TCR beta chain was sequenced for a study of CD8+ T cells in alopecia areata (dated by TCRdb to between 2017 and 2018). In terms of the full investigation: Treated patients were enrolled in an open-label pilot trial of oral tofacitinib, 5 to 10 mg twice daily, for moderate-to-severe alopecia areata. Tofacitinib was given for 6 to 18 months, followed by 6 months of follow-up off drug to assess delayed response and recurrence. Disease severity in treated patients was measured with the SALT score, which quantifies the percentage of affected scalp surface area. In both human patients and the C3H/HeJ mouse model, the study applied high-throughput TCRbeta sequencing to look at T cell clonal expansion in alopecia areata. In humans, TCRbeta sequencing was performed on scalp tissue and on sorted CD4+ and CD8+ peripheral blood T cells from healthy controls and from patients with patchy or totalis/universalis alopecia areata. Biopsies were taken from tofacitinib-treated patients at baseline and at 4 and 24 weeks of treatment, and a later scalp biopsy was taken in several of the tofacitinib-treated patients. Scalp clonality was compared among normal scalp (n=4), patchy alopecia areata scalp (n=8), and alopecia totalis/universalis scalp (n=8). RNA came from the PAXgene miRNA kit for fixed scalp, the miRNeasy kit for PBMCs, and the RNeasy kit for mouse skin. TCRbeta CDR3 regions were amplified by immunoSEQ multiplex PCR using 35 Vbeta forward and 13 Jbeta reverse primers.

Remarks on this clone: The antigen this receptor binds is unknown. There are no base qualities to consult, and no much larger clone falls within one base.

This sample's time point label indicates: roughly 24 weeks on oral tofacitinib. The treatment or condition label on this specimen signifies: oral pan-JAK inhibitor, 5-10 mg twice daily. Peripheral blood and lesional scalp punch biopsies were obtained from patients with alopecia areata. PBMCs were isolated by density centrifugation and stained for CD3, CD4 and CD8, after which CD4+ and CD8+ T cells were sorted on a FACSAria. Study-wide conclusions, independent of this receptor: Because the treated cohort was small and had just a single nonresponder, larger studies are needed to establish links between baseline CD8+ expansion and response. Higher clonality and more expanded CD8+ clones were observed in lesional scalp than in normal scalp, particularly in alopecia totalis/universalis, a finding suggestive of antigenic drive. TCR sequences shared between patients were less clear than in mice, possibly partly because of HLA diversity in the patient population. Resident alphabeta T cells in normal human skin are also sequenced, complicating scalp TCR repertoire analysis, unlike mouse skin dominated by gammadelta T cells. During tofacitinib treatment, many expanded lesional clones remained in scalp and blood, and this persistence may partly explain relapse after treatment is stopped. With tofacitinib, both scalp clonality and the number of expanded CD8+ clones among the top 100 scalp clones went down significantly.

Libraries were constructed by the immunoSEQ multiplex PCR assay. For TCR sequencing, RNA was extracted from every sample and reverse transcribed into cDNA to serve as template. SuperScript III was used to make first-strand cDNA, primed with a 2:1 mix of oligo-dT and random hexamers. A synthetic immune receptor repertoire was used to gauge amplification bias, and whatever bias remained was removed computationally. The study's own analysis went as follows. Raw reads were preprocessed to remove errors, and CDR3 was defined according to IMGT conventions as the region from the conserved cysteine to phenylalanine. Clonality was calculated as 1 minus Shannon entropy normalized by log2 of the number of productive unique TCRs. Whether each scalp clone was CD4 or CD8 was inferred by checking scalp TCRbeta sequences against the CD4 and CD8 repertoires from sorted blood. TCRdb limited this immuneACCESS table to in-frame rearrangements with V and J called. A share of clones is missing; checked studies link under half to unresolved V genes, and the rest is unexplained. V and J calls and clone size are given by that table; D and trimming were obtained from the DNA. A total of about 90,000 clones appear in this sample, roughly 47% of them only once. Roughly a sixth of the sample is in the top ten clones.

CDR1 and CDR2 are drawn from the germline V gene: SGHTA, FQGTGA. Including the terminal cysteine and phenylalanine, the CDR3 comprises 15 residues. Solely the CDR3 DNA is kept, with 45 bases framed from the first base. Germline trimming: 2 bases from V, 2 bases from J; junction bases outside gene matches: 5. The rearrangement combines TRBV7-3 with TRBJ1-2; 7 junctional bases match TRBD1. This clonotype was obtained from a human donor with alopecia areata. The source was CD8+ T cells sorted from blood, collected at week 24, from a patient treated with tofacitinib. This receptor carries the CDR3 CASSLEGQRNYGYTF. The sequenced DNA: TGTGCCAGCAGCTTAGAGGGACAGAGAAACTATGGCTACACCTTC.